The T cell receptor (beta chain) under discussion was sequenced for a study of tumor-infiltrating lymphocytes in primary liver carcinoma. As for the study in general: The study included patients who were men and women aged 30 to 69 years. Study-wide points: Overlap between tumor regions exceeded overlap of tumor with adjacent tissue or blood.

Comment on this clonotype: Its target is not known. The missing conserved phenylalanine or tryptophan at the end of this CDR3 makes a read error likely.

Total RNA and DNA came together from roughly 20-30 mg of bulk tissue without cell sorting. All tumor samples contained more than 80% viable tumor cells. A constant-region primer primed TCR beta cDNA synthesis from about 530 ng of total RNA. Three nested multiplex PCR rounds, a slightly modified ARM-PCR, produced the libraries for TCR beta. It was with TRBV1-TRBV30 forward primers and a C-beta reverse primer that the first two PCR rounds were run, at about 10 cycles each. Each CDR3 protein is one row after TCRdb ran MiXCR on the multiplex PCR reads. The sample has 100,000 to 150,000 distinct CDR3 sequences; 64% are singletons. The J segment lost 8 bases and the V segment lost 9 bases, leaving 12 bases of the junction unmatched. The germline gives CDR1 SGHAT, CDR2 FQNNGV. This CDR3 is built from 15 residues.

The sequencing sample was made of liver tumor tissue from sampling region 3. Subset reported: tumor region T3, left-lateral pole. This sequence was found in a woman aged 55-75 years with primary liver carcinoma and hepatitis B virus infection. V and J are TRBV11-2 and TRBJ2-1; 11 bases match TRBD2. The chain's CDR3 is CARNRTSGSLYEQFY. For the CDR3, the DNA is TGTGCCAGGAACCGTACTAGCGGGAGCTTGTATGAGCAGTTCTAC.